This passage covers 2 T cell receptor beta chains from one sample sequenced in a study of T cells after yellow fever vaccination. Via MiXCR, TCRdb re-called the 5' RACE reads, giving one row per CDR3 protein. Of some 73,000 distinct CDR3 sequences listed, about 7.7% were seen once; the top ten hold 35% to 45%. The material sequenced was CD8+ T cells sorted from PBMCs, taken on the day of the yellow fever booster vaccination. The receptor set was obtained from a young man who received the YFV17D yellow fever vaccine.

The table lists this clonotype with a few counts. The V and J genes are TRBV7-8 and TRBJ2-5; D may match TRBD1 or TRBD2 (5 bases each). The CDR3 consists of 16 residues. The ends were cut back, 4 bases at V and 2 bases at J, with 17 bases in the middle. Germline V gene lookup returns CDR1 SGHVS and CDR2 FQNEAQ. CDR3 residues: CASSSRGQGLQETQYF. The DNA of the CDR3 is TGTGCCAGCAGCTCCAGAGGGCAGGGCTTACAAGAGACCCAGTACTTC.

The table lists this clonotype with a few counts. The rearrangement links TRBV28 to TRBJ1-2, with D possibly matching TRBD1 (6 bases). V lost 5 bases, J lost 8 bases, and 15 bases lay in between. CDR3 length: 13 amino acids. CDR1 is MDHEN and CDR2 is SYDVKM in the germline V gene. The CDR3 DNA sequence: TGTGCCAGCAGTCCTCCGGGGGCGTTAGGCTACACCTTC. It codes for CASSPPGALGYTF.